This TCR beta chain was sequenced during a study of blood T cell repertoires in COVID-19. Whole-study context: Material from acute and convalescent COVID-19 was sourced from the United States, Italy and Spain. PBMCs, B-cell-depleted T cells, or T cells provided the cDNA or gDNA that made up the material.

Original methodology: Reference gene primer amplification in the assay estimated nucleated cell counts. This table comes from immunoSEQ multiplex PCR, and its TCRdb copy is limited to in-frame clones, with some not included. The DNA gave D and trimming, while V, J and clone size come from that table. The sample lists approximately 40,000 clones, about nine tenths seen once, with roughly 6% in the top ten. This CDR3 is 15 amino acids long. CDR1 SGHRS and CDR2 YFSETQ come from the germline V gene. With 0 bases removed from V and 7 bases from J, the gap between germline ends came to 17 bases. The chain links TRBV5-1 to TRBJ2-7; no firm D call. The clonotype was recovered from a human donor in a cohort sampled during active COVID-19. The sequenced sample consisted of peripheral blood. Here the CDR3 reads CASSLEVRGLGEQYF. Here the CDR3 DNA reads TGCGCCAGCAGCTTGGAGGTGCGAGGCCTTGGGGAGCAGTACTTC.